This T cell receptor beta chain was recovered during a study of CD4 T cells in relation to SARS-CoV-2 and coronaviruses. Unexposed donor CD4+ T cells date from about 2011-2018, before the COVID-19 pandemic. After ten to eleven days of culture, CD4+ T cells were isolated. Cells permitting, SARS-CoV-2 S/N and four cold-coronavirus spikes were tested on unexposed-donor CD4+ T cells. Overall study findings and caveats: The cross-reactivity analysis covered only spike protein, not other viral proteins. Samples before the pandemic and after infection were not matched within any donor. Roughly three fifths of donors had memory CD4+ clonotypes crossrecognizing SARS-CoV-2 and common cold coronavirus spike.

Method: immunoSEQ multiplex PCR; TCRdb's copy keeps in-frame clones and lacks some. This table has tens of thousands of clones, about 80% appearing once. Concerning this clone itself: Its target is not known.

Germline V gene data show CDR1 as SGHNT and CDR2 as YENEEA. This CDR3 spans 13 amino acids. With 3 bases removed from V and 6 bases from J, the gap between germline ends came to 8 bases. The sequenced sample consisted of CD4+ T cells from PBMCs, cultured in vitro. This sequence originates from a human donor in good health. The chain combines TRBV11-3 with TRBJ2-2; D not resolved. CDR3 loop: CASSFREAGELFF. The CDR3 region has the DNA TGTGCCAGCAGCTTTCGTGAAGCCGGGGAGCTGTTTTTT.